The T cell receptor (beta chain) described here comes from a study of beta chain features in type 1 diabetes. General study findings and limits: A moderate, significant TCRB CDR3 shortening appeared in type 1 diabetes across four CD4+ subsets. Sampled from patients, naive, central memory and Treg TCRB repertoires appeared more similar than those sampled from healthy donors.

Of note for this clone: Antigen specificity is unknown. Other DNA sequences in this sample translate to the same CDR3.

Of the isolated RNA, all was reverse transcribed, and so the sequenced material was expressed TCRB transcripts. The table came from immunoSEQ multiplex PCR; TCRdb's copy has only in-frame clones and leaves some out. The sample carries 500,000 to 650,000 clones, around 12% recorded once. The germline gives CDR1 DFQATT, CDR2 SNEGSKA (reference sequence). Trimming took 3 bases from V and 6 from J, leaving 9 bases between them. CDR3 length: 11 amino acids. The TCR comes from a man under 40 with type 1 diabetes. The specimen was naive CD4+ T cells from blood. The gene calls are TRBV20-1 and TRBJ2-7; TRBD1 might be the D (6 bases). The CDR3 loop reads CSASQGGEQYF. DNA of the CDR3: TGCAGTGCTAGTCAAGGGGGCGAGCAGTACTTC.